This T cell receptor beta chain was obtained from a study of cytomegalovirus exposure and HLA in healthy donors. Study results and caveats: Many donors carried some public TCRs, although rarity characterized most TCR sequences.

Here immunoSEQ multiplex PCR was the method, and the copy in TCRdb shows in-frame clones only, minus some. The table records roughly 270,000 clones, approximately 90% of them present only once. This clone was counted a few times. Its antigen is as yet unknown. Per germline, CDR1 SGDLS and CDR2 YYNGEE. The junction had 16 bases not matched to a gene; V was cut back by 0 bases and J by 3 bases. The CDR3 has 20 amino acids. The genes are TRBV9 and TRBJ2-2; 8 nucleotides align to TRBD2. This TCR derives from a woman between 18 and 29 years old in good health and CMV-seronegative. The sequencing input was PBMCs. The DNA of the CDR3 is TGTGCCAGCAGCGTAGTTTTGGGTAGCGGGATATCAGACTACACCGGGGAGCTGTTTTTT. It yields the protein CASSVVLGSGISDYTGELFF.